The rows below give T cell receptor beta chains drawn from one sample of a study of cytomegalovirus exposure and HLA in healthy donors. Some clones are missing from TCRdb's copy, which holds only in-frame ones; the method was immunoSEQ multiplex PCR. The sample contains roughly 300,000 clones, around 90% of which appear only once. Sequences were obtained from PBMCs. The receptor source for this set is a woman in her twenties or thirties in good health and CMV-seropositive. Each CDR3 is given with its conserved first and last residue. Each record gives: V gene, clone size, J gene, D gene, CDR3 DNA, CDR3 protein. D genes are given only for firm matches. Where a row states a size, it is once, few, many or the class of an expanded clone; other rows omit it.

TRBV28	.	TRBJ2-7	TRBD2	TGTGCCAGCAGCCTCAGACTAGCCGGCTACGAGCAGTACTTC	CASSLRLAGYEQYF
TRBV6-5	.	TRBJ1-6	.	TGTGCCAGCAACCCCTTCAGAGACTATAATTCACCCCTCCACTTT	CASNPFRDYNSPLHF
TRBV4-3	.	TRBJ2-7	TRBD1	TGCGCCAGCAGCCAAGATGCCAGGGGGCGGTCCTACGAGCAGTACTTC	CASSQDARGRSYEQYF
TRBV4-2	.	TRBJ2-1	.	TGTGCCAGCAGCCAAAACGTGCGGGGTTTCTCCTACAATGAGCAGTTCTTC	CASSQNVRGFSYNEQFF
TRBV4-2	.	TRBJ2-7	.	TGTGCCAGCAGCCAAGGAGCGACAGGCTACGAGCAGTACTTC	CASSQGATGYEQYF
TRBV6-5	.	TRBJ1-5	.	TGTGCCGGATCCCATTACAAGAATCAGCCCCAGCATTTT	CAGSHYKNQPQHF
TRBV27	.	TRBJ2-1	.	TGTGCCACCACTTCTCTACAGGGAACCCCCTACAATGAGCAGTTCTTC	CATTSLQGTPYNEQFF
TRBV5-1	.	TRBJ1-1	.	TGCGCCAGCAGCTTCCGGGGGCTTAACACTGAAGCTTTCTTT	CASSFRGLNTEAFF
TRBV7-2	.	TRBJ2-5	.	TGTGCCAGCAGCACGGGATTGAAAGAGACCCAGTACTTC	CASSTGLKETQYF
TRBV29-1	once	TRBJ1-2	.	TGCAGCGTTGAAGATCCCGCCAATCAAATCAACTATGGCTACACCTTC	CSVEDPANQINYGYTF
TRBV7-8	.	TRBJ2-5	.	TGTGCCAGCAGCCATGGGGGAGAGACCCAGTACTTC	CASSHGGETQYF
TRBV19	.	TRBJ2-7	.	TGTGCCAGCTCCGGGATCCACGAGCAGTACTTC	CASSGIHEQYF